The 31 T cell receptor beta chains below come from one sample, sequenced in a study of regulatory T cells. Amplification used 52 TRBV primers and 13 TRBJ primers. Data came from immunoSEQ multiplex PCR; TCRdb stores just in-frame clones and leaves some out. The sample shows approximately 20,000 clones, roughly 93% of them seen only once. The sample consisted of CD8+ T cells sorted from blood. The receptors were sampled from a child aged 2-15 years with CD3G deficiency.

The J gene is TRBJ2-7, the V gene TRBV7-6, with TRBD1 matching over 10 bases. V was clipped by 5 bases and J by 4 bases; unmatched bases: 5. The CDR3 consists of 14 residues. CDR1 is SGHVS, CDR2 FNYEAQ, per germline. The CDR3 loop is CASSPGQGGYEQYF. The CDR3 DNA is TGTGCCAGCAGCCCAGGACAGGGGGGGTACGAGCAGTACTTC.

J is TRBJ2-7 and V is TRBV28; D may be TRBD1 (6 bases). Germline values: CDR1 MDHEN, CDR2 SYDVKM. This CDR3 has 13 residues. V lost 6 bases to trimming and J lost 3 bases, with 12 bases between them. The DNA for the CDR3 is TGTGCCAGCAGCCTACAGGGCTACTACGAGCAGTACTTC. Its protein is CASSLQGYYEQYF.

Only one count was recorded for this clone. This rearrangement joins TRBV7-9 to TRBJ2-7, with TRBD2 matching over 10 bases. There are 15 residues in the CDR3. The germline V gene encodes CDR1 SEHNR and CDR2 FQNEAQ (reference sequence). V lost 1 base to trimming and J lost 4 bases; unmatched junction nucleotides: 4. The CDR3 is CASSLGLAGAYEQYF. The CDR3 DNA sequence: TGTGCCAGCAGCTTAGGTCTAGCGGGAGCGTACGAGCAGTACTTC. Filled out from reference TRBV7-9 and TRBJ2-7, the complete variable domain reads DTGVSQNPRHKITKRGQNVTFRCDPISEHNRLYWYRQTLGQGPEFLTYFQNEAQLEKSRLLSDRFSAERPKGSFSTLEIQRTEQGDSAMYLCASSLGLAGAYEQYFGPGTRLTVT.

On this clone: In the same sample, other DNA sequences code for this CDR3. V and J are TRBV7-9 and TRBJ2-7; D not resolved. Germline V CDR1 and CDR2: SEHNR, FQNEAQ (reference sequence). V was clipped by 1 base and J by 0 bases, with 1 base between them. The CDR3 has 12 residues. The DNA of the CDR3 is TGTGCCAGCAGCTTAGGCTCCTACGAGCAGTACTTC. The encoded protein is CASSLGSYEQYF.

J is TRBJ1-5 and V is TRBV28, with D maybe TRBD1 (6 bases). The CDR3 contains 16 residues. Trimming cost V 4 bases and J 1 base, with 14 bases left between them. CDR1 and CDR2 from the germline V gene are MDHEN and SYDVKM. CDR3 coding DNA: TGTGCCAGCAGTTCATATGAGGGGGGGAGCAATCAGCCCCAGCATTTT. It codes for CASSSYEGGSNQPQHF.

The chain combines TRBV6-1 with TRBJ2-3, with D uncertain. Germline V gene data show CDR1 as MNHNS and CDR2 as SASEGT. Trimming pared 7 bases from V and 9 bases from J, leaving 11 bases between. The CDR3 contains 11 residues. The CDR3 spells CASIMGGTQYF. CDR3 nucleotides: TGTGCCAGCATAATGGGCGGCACGCAGTATTTT.

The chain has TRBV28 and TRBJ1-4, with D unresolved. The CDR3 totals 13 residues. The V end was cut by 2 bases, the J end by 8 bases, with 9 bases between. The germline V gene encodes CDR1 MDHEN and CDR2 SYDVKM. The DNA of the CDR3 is TGTGCCAGCAGTTTAATTGGGGAAGAAAAACTGTTTTTT. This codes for CASSLIGEEKLFF.

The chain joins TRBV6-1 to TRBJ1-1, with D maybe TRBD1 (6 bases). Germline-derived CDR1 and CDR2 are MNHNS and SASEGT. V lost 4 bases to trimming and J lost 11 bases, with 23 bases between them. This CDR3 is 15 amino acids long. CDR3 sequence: CASSGTGRRTVGAFF. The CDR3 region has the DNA TGTGCCAGCAGTGGAACCGGCCGGCGGACAGTGGGGGCTTTCTTT.

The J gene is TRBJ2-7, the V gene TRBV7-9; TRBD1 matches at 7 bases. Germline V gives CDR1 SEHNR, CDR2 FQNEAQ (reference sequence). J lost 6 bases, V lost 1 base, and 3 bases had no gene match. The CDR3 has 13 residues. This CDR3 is CASSLDRGSEQYF. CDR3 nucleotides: TGTGCCAGCAGCTTAGACAGGGGTAGCGAGCAGTACTTC.

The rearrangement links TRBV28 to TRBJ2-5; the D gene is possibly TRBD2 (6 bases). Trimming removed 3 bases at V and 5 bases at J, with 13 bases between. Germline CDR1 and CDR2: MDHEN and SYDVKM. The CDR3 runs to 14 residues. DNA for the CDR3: TGTGCCAGCAGTTTCGTCGGGAGTACGGAGACCCAGTACTTC. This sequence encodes CASSFVGSTETQYF.

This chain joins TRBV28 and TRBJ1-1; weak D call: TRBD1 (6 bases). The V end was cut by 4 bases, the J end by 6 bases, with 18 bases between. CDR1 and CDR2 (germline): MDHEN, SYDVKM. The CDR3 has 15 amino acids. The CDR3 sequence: CASSSPSQGIPEAFF. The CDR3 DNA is TGTGCCAGCAGTTCCCCATCCCAGGGGATCCCTGAAGCTTTCTTT.

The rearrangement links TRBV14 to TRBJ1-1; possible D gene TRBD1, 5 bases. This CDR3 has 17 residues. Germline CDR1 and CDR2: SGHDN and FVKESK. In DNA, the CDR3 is TGTGCAGCAGCCAAGAACCAGGGTGGGATTTTAAGGACTGAAGCTTTCTTT. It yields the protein CAAAKNQGGILRTEAFF. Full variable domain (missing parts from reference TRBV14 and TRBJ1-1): EAGVTQFPSHSVIEKGQTVTLRCDPISGHDNLYWYRRVMGKEIKFLLHFVKESKQDESGMPNNRFLAERTGGTYSTLKVQPAELEDSGVYFCAAAKNQGGILRTEAFFGQGTRLTVV.

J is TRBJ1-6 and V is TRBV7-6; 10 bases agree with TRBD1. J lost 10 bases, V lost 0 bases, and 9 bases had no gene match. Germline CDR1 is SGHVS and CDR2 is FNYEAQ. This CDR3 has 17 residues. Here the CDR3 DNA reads TGTGCCAGCAGCTTAGCATTCGGACAGGGGGTCGACTCACCCCTCCACTTT. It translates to CASSLAFGQGVDSPLHF.

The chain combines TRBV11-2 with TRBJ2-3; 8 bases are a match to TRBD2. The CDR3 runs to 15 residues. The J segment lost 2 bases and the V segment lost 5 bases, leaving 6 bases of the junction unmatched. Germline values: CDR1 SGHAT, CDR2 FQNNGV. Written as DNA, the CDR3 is TGTGCCAGCAGCCACATAGCGGGAAACACAGATACGCAGTATTTT. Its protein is CASSHIAGNTDTQYF.

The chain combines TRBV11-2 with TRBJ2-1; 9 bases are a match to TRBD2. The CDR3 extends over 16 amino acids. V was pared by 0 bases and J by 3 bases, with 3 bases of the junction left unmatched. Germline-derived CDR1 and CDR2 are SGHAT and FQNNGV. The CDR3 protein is CASSLELAGIYNEQFF. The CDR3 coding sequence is TGTGCCAGCAGCTTAGAACTAGCGGGCATCTACAATGAGCAGTTCTTC.

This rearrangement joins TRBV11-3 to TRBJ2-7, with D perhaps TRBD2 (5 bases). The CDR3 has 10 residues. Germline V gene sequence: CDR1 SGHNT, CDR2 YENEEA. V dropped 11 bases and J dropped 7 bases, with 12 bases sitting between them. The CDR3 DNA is TGTGCCCGGTGGTCGGGAGAGCAGTACTTC. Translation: CARWSGEQYF. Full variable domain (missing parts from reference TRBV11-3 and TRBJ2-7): EAGVVQSPRYKIIEKKQPVAFWCNPISGHNTLYWYLQNLGQGPELLIRYENEEAVDDSQLPKDRFSAERLKGVDSTLKIQPAELGDSAVYLCARWSGEQYFGPGTRLTVT.

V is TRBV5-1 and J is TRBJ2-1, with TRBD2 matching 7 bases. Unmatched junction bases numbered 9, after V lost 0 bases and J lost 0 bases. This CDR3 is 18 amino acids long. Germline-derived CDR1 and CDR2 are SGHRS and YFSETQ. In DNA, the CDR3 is TGCGCCAGCAGCTTGGGACTAGCCGGAGTACGCTCCTACAATGAGCAGTTCTTC. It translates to CASSLGLAGVRSYNEQFF.

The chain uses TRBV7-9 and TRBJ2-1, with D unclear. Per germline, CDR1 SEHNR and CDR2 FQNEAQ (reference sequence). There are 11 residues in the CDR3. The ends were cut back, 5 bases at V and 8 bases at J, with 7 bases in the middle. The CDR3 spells CASSHNDEQFF. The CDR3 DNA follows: TGTGCCAGCAGCCACAACGATGAGCAGTTCTTC.

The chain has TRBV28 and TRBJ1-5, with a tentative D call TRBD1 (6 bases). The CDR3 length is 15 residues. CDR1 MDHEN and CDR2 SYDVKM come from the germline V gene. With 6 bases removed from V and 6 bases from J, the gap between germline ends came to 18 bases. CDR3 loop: CASRGTGFVSQPQHF. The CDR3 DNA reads TGTGCCAGCAGGGGAACAGGGTTCGTCAGTCAGCCCCAGCATTTT.

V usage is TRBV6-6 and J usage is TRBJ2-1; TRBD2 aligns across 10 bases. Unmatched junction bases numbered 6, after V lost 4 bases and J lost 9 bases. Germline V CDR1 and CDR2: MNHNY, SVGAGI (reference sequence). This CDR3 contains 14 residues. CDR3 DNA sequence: TGTGCCAGCAGTTCACTAGCGGGATGGGCTGAGCAGTTCTTC. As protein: CASSSLAGWAEQFF.

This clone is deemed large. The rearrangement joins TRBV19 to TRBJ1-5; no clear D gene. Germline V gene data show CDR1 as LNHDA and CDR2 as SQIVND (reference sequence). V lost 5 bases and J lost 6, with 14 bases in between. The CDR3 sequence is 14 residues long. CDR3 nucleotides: TGTGCCAGTAGTCGGTCTCCCGAAATTCAGCCCCAGCATTTT. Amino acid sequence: CASSRSPEIQPQHF.

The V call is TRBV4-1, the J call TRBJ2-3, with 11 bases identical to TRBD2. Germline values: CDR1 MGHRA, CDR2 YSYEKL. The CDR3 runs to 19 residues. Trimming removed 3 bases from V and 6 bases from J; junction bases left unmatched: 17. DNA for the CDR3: TGCGCCAGCAGCCAGGACCCTGGGGTAGCGGGAGGGAAGGGGGATACGCAGTATTTT. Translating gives CASSQDPGVAGGKGDTQYF.

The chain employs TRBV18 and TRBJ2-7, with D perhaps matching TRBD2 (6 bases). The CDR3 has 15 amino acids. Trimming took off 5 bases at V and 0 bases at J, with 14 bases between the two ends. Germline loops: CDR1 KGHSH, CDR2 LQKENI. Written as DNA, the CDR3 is TGTGCCAGCTCAGGAGGAGGGAATCCCTCCTACGAGCAGTACTTC. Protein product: CASSGGGNPSYEQYF.

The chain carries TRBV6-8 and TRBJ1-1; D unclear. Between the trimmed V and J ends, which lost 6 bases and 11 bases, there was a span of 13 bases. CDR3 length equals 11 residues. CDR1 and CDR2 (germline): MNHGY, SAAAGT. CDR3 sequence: CASSPLTKAFF. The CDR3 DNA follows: TGTGCCAGCAGCCCCTTGACTAAGGCTTTCTTT.

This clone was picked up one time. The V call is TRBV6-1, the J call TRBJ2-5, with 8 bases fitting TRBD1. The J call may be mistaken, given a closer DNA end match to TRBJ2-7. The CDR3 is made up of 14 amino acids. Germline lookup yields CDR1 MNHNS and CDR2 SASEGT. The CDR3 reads CASSEGQGLYEQYF. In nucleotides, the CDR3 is TGTGCCAGCAGTGAAGGACAGGGGCTGTACGAGCAGTACTTC.

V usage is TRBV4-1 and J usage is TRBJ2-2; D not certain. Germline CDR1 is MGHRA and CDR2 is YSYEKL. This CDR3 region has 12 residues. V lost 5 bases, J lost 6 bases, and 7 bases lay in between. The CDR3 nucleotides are TGCGCCAGCAGCTACGACTCCGGGGAGCTGTTTTTT. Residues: CASSYDSGELFF.

CDR3 amino acids: CASSYSTGDEQYF. Written as DNA, the CDR3 is TGCGCCAGCAGCTACTCTACAGGGGACGAGCAGTACTTC. V is TRBV5-1 and J is TRBJ2-7, with TRBD1 matching 7 bases. V lost 3 bases to trimming and J lost 5 bases; unmatched junction nucleotides: 5. This CDR3 has 13 amino acids. Germline V gene data show CDR1 as SGHRS and CDR2 as YFSETQ. Full variable domain (rest looked up from reference TRBV5-1 and TRBJ2-7): KAGVTQTPRYLIKTRGQQVTLSCSPISGHRSVSWYQQTPGQGLQFLFEYFSETQRNKGNFPGRFSGRQFSNSRSEMNVSTLELGDSALYLCASSYSTGDEQYFGPGTRLTVT.

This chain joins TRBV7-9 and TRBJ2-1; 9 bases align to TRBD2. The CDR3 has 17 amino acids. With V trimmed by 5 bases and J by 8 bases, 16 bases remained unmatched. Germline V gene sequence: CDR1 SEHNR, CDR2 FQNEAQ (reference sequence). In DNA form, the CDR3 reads TGTGCCAGCAGCACAAGCTTCTCCGGGACTAGCTTCTATGAGCAGTTCTTC. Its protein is CASSTSFSGTSFYEQFF. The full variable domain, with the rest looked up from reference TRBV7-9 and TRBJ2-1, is DTGVSQNPRHKITKRGQNVTFRCDPISEHNRLYWYRQTLGQGPEFLTYFQNEAQLEKSRLLSDRFSAERPKGSFSTLEIQRTEQGDSAMYLCASSTSFSGTSFYEQFFGPGTRLTVL.

The CDR3, as DNA: TGTGCCAGCAGTTTCGGACAGGGGGAAGGATATGAGCAGTTCTTC. Residues: CASSFGQGEGYEQFF. The rearrangement joins TRBV27 to TRBJ2-1, with TRBD1 identical over 10 bases. Trimming took 3 bases from V and 8 from J; bases not matched to a gene: 7. CDR1 is MNHEY and CDR2 is SMNVEV in the germline V gene (reference sequence). The CDR3 is 15 residues long.

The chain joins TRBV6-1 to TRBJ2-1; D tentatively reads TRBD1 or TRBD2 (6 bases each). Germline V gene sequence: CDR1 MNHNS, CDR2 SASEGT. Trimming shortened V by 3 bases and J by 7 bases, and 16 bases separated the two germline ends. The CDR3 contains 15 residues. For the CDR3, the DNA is TGTGCCAGCAGTGACGGTCAGACTAGGGGGAATGAGCAGTTCTTC. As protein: CASSDGQTRGNEQFF.

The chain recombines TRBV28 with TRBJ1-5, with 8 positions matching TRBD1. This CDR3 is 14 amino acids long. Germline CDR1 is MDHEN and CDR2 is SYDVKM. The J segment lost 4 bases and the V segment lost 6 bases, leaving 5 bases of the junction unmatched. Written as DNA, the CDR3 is TGTGCCAGCAGGGTAACAGGGGGTAATCAGCCCCAGCATTTT. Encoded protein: CASRVTGGNQPQHF.